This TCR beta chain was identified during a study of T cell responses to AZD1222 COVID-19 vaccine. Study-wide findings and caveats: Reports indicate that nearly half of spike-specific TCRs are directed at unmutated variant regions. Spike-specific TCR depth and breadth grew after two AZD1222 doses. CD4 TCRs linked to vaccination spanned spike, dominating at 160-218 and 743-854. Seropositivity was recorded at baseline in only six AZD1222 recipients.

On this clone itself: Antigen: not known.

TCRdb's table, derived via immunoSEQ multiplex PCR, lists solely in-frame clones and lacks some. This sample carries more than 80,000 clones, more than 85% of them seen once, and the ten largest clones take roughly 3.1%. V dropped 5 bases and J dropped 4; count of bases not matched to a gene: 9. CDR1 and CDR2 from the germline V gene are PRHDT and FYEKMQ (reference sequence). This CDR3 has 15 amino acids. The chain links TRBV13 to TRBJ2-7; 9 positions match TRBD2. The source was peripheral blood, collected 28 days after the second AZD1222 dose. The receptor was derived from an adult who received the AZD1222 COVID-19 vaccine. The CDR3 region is CASSPGAGGIYEQYF. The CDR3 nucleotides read TGTGCCAGCAGCCCCGGGGCGGGGGGGATTTACGAGCAGTACTTC.